The clone carrying this TCR beta chain occurred many times. The data originate from a study of early T cells in non-severe SARS-CoV-2 infection. The CDR3 totals 12 residues. With 1 base removed from V and 13 bases from J, the gap between germline ends came to 11 bases. Unique molecular identifiers were affixed to single, distinct cDNA molecules. TCRdb independently ran MiXCR on the 5' RACE reads; one entry per CDR3 protein. The profile shows 30,000 or so distinct CDR3 sequences, about 7% of them singletons. Sequenced: whole blood. This chain connects TRBV23-1 to TRBJ1-5, with D unresolved. TRBV23-1 is sorted into the ORF group, with uncertain function. The receptor's source is an adult who was a healthcare worker with PCR-confirmed SARS-CoV-2 infection or an uninfected control (not recorded which). The CDR3 region is CASSQCLPRQHF. In DNA form, the CDR3 reads TGCGCCAGCAGTCAATGTTTGCCTAGACAGCATTTT.